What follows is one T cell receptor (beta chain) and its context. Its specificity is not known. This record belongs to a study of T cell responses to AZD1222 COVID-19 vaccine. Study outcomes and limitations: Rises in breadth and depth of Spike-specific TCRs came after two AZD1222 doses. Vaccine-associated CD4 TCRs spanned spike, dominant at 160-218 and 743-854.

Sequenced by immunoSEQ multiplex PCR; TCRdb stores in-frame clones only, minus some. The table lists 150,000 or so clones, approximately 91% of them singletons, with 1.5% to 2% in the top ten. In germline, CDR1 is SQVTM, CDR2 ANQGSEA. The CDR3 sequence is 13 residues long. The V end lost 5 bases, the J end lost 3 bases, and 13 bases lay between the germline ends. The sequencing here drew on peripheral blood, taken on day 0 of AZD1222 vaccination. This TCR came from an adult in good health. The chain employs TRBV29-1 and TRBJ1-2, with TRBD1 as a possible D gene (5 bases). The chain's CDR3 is CSVYGGSYYGYTF. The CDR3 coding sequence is TGCAGCGTTTACGGGGGAAGCTACTATGGCTACACCTTC.